A selection of T cell receptor beta chains follows, all from one sample in a study of radiation and T cells in renal cell carcinoma. Libraries were prepared by immunoSEQ multiplex PCR; TCRdb keeps only in-frame clonotypes and omits some of them. In the table there are 15,000 to 20,000 clones, 50% to 75% of which are singletons. The source material was tumor tissue, sampled from a patient whose treatment included radiotherapy and nephrectomy. The receptors stem from a woman in her 70s with renal cell carcinoma. CDR3s include the opening cysteine and the closing phenylalanine or tryptophan. Fields, in order: V gene, clone size, J gene, D gene, CDR3 DNA, CDR3 protein. A D gene is named only where the DNA matches it firmly. Expanded clones are given a class, and other clones once, few, many or no size at all.

>TRBV7-9|few|TRBJ1-2|TRBD1
TGTGCCAGCAGCCTTGGGACAGCGGCTAACTATGGCTACACCTTC
CASSLGTAANYGYTF
>TRBV14|medium-sized|TRBJ1-1|TRBD1
TGTGCCAGCAGCCTACTAGGGACAGGCACTGAAGCTTTCTTT
CASSLLGTGTEAFF
>TRBV7-8|once|TRBJ1-4|.
TGTGCCAGCAGCTCCAGCCCACCGGATGAAAAACTGTTTTTT
CASSSSPPDEKLFF
>TRBV9|.|TRBJ2-3|TRBD2
TGTGCCAGCAGCGGACTAGCGGTGACTAGCACAGATACGCAGTATTTT
CASSGLAVTSTDTQYF
>TRBV19|.|TRBJ1-6|.
TGTGCCAGTAGTCCTGGGCAGGGTAATTCACCCCTCCACTTT
CASSPGQGNSPLHF
>TRBV9|.|TRBJ2-1|.
TGTGCCAGCAGCGTACTACAAAACTCCTACAATGAGCAGTTCTTC
CASSVLQNSYNEQFF
>TRBV5-1|.|TRBJ2-3|.
TGCGCCAGCAGAAATGGGACCACCGATACGCAGTATTTT
CASRNGTTDTQYF
>TRBV7-8|.|TRBJ1-4|.
TGTGCCAGCAGCTATTTCAGGACAGCTGAAAAACTGTTTTTT
CASSYFRTAEKLFF
>TRBV2|large|TRBJ2-1|TRBD2
TGTGCCAGCGGGACCGGGACTAGCCGAAGTGAGCAGTTCTTC
CASGTGTSRSEQFF
>TRBV27|.|TRBJ2-2|TRBD1
TGTGCCAGCAGTACAGGGACAGGGTCCGGGGAGCTGTTTTTT
CASSTGTGSGELFF
>TRBV5-1|.|TRBJ1-1|.
TGCGCCAGCAGCTTGGCCATGGGCGGGAAAGCTTTCTTT
CASSLAMGGKAFF
>TRBV19|medium-sized|TRBJ2-6|.
TGTGCCAGTAGTATAATAAGGGACTCTGGGGCCAACGTCCTGACTTTC
CASSIIRDSGANVLTF
>TRBV2|.|TRBJ2-2|.
TGTGCCACCTCACTCTTAGAGTCCGGGGAGCTGTTTTTT
CATSLLESGELFF
>TRBV25-1|.|TRBJ2-1|.
TGTGCCAGCCAACAGATGTATGAGCAGTTCTTC
CASQQMYEQFF
>TRBV5-1|once|TRBJ1-1|.
TGCGCCAGCAGTGGGATGGGACAAGGCTTTAACACTGAAGCTTTCTTT
CASSGMGQGFNTEAFF
>TRBV4-1|.|TRBJ1-1|.
TGCGCCAGCAGCCAAGAGACCGGAGGGTTGGGCACTGAAGCTTTCTTT
CASSQETGGLGTEAFF
>TRBV9|.|TRBJ1-1|TRBD1
TGTGCCAGCAGCGCTCAGGGGGGGAACACTGAAGCTTTCTTT
CASSAQGGNTEAFF
>TRBV6-1|once|TRBJ2-7|TRBD1
TGTGCCAGCAGTGAACCGGGACAGGGGGCTTACGGCGGGAGATTCGAGCAGTACTTC
CASSEPGQGAYGGRFEQYF
>TRBV5-4|once|TRBJ1-2|.
TGTGCCAGCAGCGGAGACGAGGCTGGCTACACCTTC
CASSGDEAGYTF
>TRBV5-4|.|TRBJ1-1|.
TGTGCCAGCAGCCCCGACAGCCGAGAAGCTTTCTTT
CASSPDSREAFF
>TRBV25-1|.|TRBJ1-6|TRBD1
TGTGCCAGCAGTGGACAGGGGGCGGTGAATTCACCCCTCCACTTT
CASSGQGAVNSPLHF
>TRBV18|few|TRBJ2-3|.
TGTGCCAGCTCACCACCGCTACATGCCCTCGCCGGTACGCAGTATTTT
CASSPPLHALAGTQYF
>TRBV5-5|.|TRBJ2-7|.
TGTGCCAGCAGCCCCATCGGACAGATGTACGAGCAGTACTTC
CASSPIGQMYEQYF
>TRBV6-5|.|TRBJ1-6|.
TGTGCCAGCGGGCTGACACAGGGAGGCTCACCCCTCCACTTT
CASGLTQGGSPLHF
>TRBV30|.|TRBJ1-5|.
TGTGCCTGGAGTTCTACCTTGGGGGGCCGTCAGCCCCAGCATTTT
CAWSSTLGGRQPQHF
>TRBV4-3|.|TRBJ1-2|TRBD1
TGCGCCAGCAGCCAGATTACAGGGGCCGGCGGCTACACCTTC
CASSQITGAGGYTF
>TRBV18|few|TRBJ1-2|TRBD1
TGTGCCAGCTCACCAACCGACAGGGGGACTTTAGGCTACACCTTC
CASSPTDRGTLGYTF
>TRBV5-1|.|TRBJ2-5|.
TGCGCCAGCAGCTTTGTTCTAGGGGAGACCCAGTACTTC
CASSFVLGETQYF
>TRBV9|.|TRBJ2-7|TRBD1
TGTGCCAGCAGCCTGAGACAGGGGGCAAACTACGAGCAGTACTTC
CASSLRQGANYEQYF
>TRBV27|few|TRBJ2-3|.
TGTGCCAGCAGCAGGGGTCGGGATACGCAGTATTTT
CASSRGRDTQYF
>TRBV2|.|TRBJ1-4|TRBD1
TGTGCCAGCAGCGAATCAGGGGGCGCGAATGAAAAACTGTTTTTT
CASSESGGANEKLFF
>TRBV14|once|TRBJ1-6|.
TGTGCCAGCAGCCAAGAATTGACCTTGGGGCCCCTCCACTTT
CASSQELTLGPLHF
>TRBV6-1|.|TRBJ2-4|TRBD1
TGTGCCAGCACCCGAGGACAGGGGTTGGAAAACATTCAGTACTTC
CASTRGQGLENIQYF
>TRBV5-6|few|TRBJ2-4|TRBD1
TGTGCCAGCAGCACTGTTGACAGGGGTAAAAACATTCAGTACTTC
CASSTVDRGKNIQYF
>TRBV4-3|.|TRBJ2-6|TRBD1
TGCGCCAGCAGCCAAGAACACGGGACAGCCTTCTCTGGGGCCAACGTCCTGACTTTC
CASSQEHGTAFSGANVLTF
>TRBV29-1|.|TRBJ2-3|TRBD2
TGCAGCGTTGAAGACCCAGCGGGAGCCCCCGATACGCAGTATTTT
CSVEDPAGAPDTQYF
>TRBV6-1|once|TRBJ2-7|.
TGTGCCAGCAGTGAAATACGGGGAGTCGAGCAGTACTTC
CASSEIRGVEQYF
>TRBV2|few|TRBJ2-7|TRBD2
TGTGCCAGCAGTGAACGACTAGCCACGACCTACGAGCAGTACTTC
CASSERLATTYEQYF
>TRBV10-3|.|TRBJ2-5|.
TGTGCCATCAGTGGGGGGTCGGAGACCCAGTACTTC
CAISGGSETQYF
>TRBV5-6|.|TRBJ2-7|.
TGTGCCAGCAGCCAAGGATCCTACGAGCAGTACTTC
CASSQGSYEQYF
>TRBV4-3|.|TRBJ1-4|TRBD1
TGCGCCAGCAGCCCCAGGGGGAGCCAGGAAAAACTGTTTTTT
CASSPRGSQEKLFF
>TRBV5-1|.|TRBJ2-7|.
TGCGCCAGCAGCTTGCCGACGGTAAAGTTGGAGCAGTACTTC
CASSLPTVKLEQYF
>TRBV25-1|few|TRBJ2-2|TRBD2
TGTGCCAGCAGTGCGACTAGCGGGGTTACCGGGGAGCTGTTTTTT
CASSATSGVTGELFF
>TRBV5-5|.|TRBJ2-7|TRBD1
TGCGCCAGCAGCCGCAGGGACAGGGGGCACGAGCAGTACTTC
CASSRRDRGHEQYF
>TRBV7-6|.|TRBJ2-1|.
TGTGCCAGCAGCTTAGAAACAGGCTCCTACAATGAGCAGTTCTTC
CASSLETGSYNEQFF
>TRBV10-3|.|TRBJ2-7|.
TGTGCCATCAGTGAGTCGCTAGGCGGGCCTGGGAGCTCCTACGAGCAGTACTTC
CAISESLGGPGSSYEQYF
>TRBV10-3|.|TRBJ1-4|.
TGTGCCATCAGTGAAATGGGGGAGAGTGAAAAACTGTTTTTT
CAISEMGESEKLFF
>TRBV27|.|TRBJ1-2|.
TGTGCCAGCAGTTTTATTGACAGAATAGGCTATGGCTACACCTTC
CASSFIDRIGYGYTF
>TRBV6-5|.|TRBJ2-7|TRBD2
TGTGCCAGCAGTTCACTAGCGGGATCCACCTCCTACGAGCAGTACTTC
CASSSLAGSTSYEQYF
>TRBV19|few|TRBJ2-1|TRBD2
TGTGCCAGTAGTAAGACCGCGGGACTAGATGATGAGCAGTTCTTC
CASSKTAGLDDEQFF